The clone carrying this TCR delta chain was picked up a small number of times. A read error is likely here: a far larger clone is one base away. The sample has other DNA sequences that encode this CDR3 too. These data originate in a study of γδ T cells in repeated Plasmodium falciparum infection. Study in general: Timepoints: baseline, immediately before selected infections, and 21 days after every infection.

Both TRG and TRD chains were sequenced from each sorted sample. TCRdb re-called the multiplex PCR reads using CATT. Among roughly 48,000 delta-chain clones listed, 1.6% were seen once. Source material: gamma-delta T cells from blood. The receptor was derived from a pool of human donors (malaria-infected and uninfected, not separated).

CDR3 region: CALGERTLGFPTDKLIF. The CDR3 DNA follows: TGTGCTCTTGGGGAACGTACGTTGGGGTTCCCCACCGATAAACTCATCTTT. The genes are TRDV1 and TRDJ1, with D possibly matching TRDD3 (5 bases). The J gene, absent from TCRdb, was called here by matching the DNA to germline. The V gene lost 1 base and the J gene lost 1 base, with 16 bases spanning the gap. The CDR3 covers 17 residues. CDR1 and CDR2 from the germline V gene are TSWWSYY and QGS.